This TCR beta chain is from a study of regulatory T cells in long-lasting Graves disease. Turning to the study itself: Graves' patients who were just diagnosed had used antithyroid drugs for under 3 months.

General study findings and limits: Patients with persistent disease showed a bias toward TRBV28, TRBJ1-2 and TRBJ2-5.

On this clonotype itself: Its antigen is currently unknown.

Trimming pared 1 base from V and 3 bases from J, leaving 13 bases between. Germline values: CDR1 LNHDA, CDR2 SQIVND (reference sequence). This CDR3 spans 15 amino acids. According to the study, TCR beta libraries were built with iRepertoire HTBI primers and CDR3-region Arm-PCR. One entry per CDR3 protein, called by TCRdb with MiXCR from the multiplex PCR reads. Seen here are 410,000 or so distinct CDR3 sequences, approximately 15% observed once, and the top ten hold 15% to 20%. Time point specified: newly diagnosed GD, antithyroid drugs for less than 3 months. There was RNA extracted from PBMCs, and the TCR library was made from it. These data also featured in a second study, about T cells in Graves' hyperthyroidism and ophthalmopathy. From that second work: Graves' hyperthyroidism was deemed stable absent ophthalmopathy progression within 18 months. Orbital computed tomography and thyroid ultrasound, together with serum TRAb and thyroxine and clinical symptoms, were used for diagnoses.

This TCR was recovered from a woman aged 30 to 39 with Graves disease. The sequencing here drew on peripheral blood mononuclear cells (PBMCs), taken at new diagnosis, from a patient treated with antithyroid drugs. The chain links TRBV19 to TRBJ2-7; no firm D call. The CDR3 nucleotides are TGTGCCAGTAGTATAGGAGCAGATATACTCTACGAGCAGTACTTC. It is translated as CASSIGADILYEQYF.